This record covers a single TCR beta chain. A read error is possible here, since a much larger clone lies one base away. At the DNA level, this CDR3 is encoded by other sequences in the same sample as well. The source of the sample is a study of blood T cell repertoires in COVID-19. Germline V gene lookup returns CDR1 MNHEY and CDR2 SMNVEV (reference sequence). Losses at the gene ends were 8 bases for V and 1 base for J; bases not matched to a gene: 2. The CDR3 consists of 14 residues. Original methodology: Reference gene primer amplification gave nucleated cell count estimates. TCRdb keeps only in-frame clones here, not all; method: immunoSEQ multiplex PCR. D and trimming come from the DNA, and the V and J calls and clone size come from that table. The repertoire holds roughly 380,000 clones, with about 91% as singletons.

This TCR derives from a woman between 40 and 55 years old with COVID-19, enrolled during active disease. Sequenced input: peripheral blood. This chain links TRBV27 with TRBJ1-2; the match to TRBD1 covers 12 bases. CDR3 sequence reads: CASWDRGLNYGYTF. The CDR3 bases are TGTGCCAGCTGGGACAGGGGGCTTAACTATGGCTACACCTTC.